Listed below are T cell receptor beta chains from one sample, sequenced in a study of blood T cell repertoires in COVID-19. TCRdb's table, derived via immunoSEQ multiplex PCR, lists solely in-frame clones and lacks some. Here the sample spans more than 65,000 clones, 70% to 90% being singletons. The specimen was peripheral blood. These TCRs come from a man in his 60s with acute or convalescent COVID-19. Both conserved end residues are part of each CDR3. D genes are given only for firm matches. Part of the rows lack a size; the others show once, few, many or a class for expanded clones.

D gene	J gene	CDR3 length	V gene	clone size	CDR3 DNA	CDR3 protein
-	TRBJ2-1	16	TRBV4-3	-	TGCGCCAGCAGCCAAGAATCGGCGGGGGCCATGCGGGAGCAGTTCTTC	CASSQESAGAMREQFF
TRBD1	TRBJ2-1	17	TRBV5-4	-	TGTGCCAGCAGCTCCCCTCAGGGACAGGGGGCGAGGCATGAGCAGTTCTTC	CASSSPQGQGARHEQFF
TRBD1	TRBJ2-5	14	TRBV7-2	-	TGTGCCAGCAGCCCTCGGGACAGCCAAGAGACCCAGTACTTC	CASSPRDSQETQYF
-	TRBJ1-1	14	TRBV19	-	TGTGCCAGTAGTGCGCCCGGGATGAACACTGAAGCTTTCTTT	CASSAPGMNTEAFF
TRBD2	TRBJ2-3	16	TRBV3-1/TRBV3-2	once	TGTGCCAGCAGTCCCCTAGCGGGGGCCCCCACAGATACGCAGTATTTT	CASSPLAGAPTDTQYF
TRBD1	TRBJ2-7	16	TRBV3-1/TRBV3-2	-	TGTGCCAGCAGCCGATTCCGACCCGGGACAGACCACGAGCAGTACTTC	CASSRFRPGTDHEQYF
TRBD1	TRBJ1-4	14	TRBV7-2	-	TGTGCCAGCAGCTTAGGACAGGGTGGTGAAAAACTGTTTTTT	CASSLGQGGEKLFF
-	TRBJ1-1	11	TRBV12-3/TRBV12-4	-	TGTGCCAGCTGGGGGCCCACTGAAGCTTTCTTT	CASWGPTEAFF
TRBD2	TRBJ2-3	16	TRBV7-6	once	TGTGCCAGCAGCCCCCTCGCGGGGGTCTACACAGATACGCAGTATTTT	CASSPLAGVYTDTQYF
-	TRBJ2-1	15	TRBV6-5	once	TGTGCCAGCAGTTCGCGACAAAACACCTACAATGAGCAGTTCTTC	CASSSRQNTYNEQFF
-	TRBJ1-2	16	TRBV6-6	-	TGTGCCAGCAGACGAAACGGCTTGCGGGGGGCCTATGGCTACACCTTC	CASRRNGLRGAYGYTF
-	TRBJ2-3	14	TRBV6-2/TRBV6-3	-	TGTGCCAGCAGTCCAAGACTACTGGCAGATACGCAGTATTTT	CASSPRLLADTQYF
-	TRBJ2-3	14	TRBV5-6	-	TGTGCCAGCAGCTTACGCGGACTAAGGATTACGCAGTATTTT	CASSLRGLRITQYF
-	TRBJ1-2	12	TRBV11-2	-	TGTGCCAGCAGAGGCAGGGGCTATGGCTACACCTTC	CASRGRGYGYTF
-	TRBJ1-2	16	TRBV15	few	TGTGCCACCAGCAGACCGAGGCTTACAGGGACCTATGGCTACACCTTC	CATSRPRLTGTYGYTF
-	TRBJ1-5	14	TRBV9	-	TGTGCCAGCAGCCTAACCCCTAGCAATCAGCCCCAGCATTTT	CASSLTPSNQPQHF
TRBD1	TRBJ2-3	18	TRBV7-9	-	TGTGCCAGCAGCTTAGTTCCCGGACAGGGGGGTTTTACAGATACGCAGTATTTT	CASSLVPGQGGFTDTQYF
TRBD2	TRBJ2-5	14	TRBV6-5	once	TGTGCCAGCAGCCCGGGACTAGCCAAAGAGACCCAGTACTTC	CASSPGLAKETQYF
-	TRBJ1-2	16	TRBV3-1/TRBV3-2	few	TGTGCCAGCAGCCAAGATGCCGCAGGTGTCAACTATGGCTACACCTTC	CASSQDAAGVNYGYTF
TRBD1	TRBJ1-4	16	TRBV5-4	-	TGTGCCAGCAGCTTGGCCCCGGACAGGGAAGCTGAAAAACTGTTTTTT	CASSLAPDREAEKLFF
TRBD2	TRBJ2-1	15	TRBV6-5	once	TGTGCCAGCAGACCCCGGGACTACTCCTACAATGAGCAGTTCTTC	CASRPRDYSYNEQFF
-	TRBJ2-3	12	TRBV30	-	TGTGCCTGGTCTCGGACAAAAGATACGCAGTATTTT	CAWSRTKDTQYF
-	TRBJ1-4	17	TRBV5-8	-	TGTGCCAGCAGCCTGTTAGCGGGGGGAGGAGCTTACGAAAAACTGTTTTTT	CASSLLAGGGAYEKLFF
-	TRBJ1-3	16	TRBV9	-	TGTGCCAGCAGCATCAGTGGGGGGGGAGCTGGAAACACCATATATTTT	CASSISGGGAGNTIYF
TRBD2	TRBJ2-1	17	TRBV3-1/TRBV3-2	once	TGTGCCAGCAGCCAGGGACTAGCGGGGGGGAGGTACAATGAGCAGTTCTTC	CASSQGLAGGRYNEQFF
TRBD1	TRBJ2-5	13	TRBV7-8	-	TGTGCCAGCAGCCTGGGACAGACGGAGACCCAGTACTTC	CASSLGQTETQYF
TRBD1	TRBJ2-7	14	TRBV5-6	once	TGTGCCAGCAGTCTGGGACAGGGGGGGCACGAGCAGTACTTC	CASSLGQGGHEQYF
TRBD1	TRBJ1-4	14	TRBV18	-	TGTGCCAGCTCACCAGGGACAGCTAATGAAAAACTGTTTTTT	CASSPGTANEKLFF
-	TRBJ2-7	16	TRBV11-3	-	TGTGCCAGCAGCTCCTCGAGGGGGGGGCCAACCTACGAGCAGTACTTC	CASSSSRGGPTYEQYF
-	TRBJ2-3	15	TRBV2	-	TGTGCCAGCAGTTTGGACCTCGGAGGTGCAGATACGCAGTATTTT	CASSLDLGGADTQYF
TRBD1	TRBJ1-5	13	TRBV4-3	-	TGCGCCAGCAGCGAGGACAGGAATCAGCCCCAGCATTTT	CASSEDRNQPQHF
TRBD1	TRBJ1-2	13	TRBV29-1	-	TGCAGCGTTAAGGGACAGGGGGCGGATGGCTACACCTTC	CSVKGQGADGYTF
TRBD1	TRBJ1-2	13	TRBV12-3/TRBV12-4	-	TGTGCCAGCAGCCGCGACAGGGACTATGGCTACACCTTC	CASSRDRDYGYTF
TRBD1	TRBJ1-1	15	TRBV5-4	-	TGTGCCAGCAGCTTGGGACAGGGTGGGAACACTGAAGCTTTCTTT	CASSLGQGGNTEAFF
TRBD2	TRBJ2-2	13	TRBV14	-	TGTGCCAGCAGTTACGGGGGGACCGGGGAGCTGTTTTTT	CASSYGGTGELFF
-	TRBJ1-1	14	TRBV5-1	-	TGCGCCAGCAGCTTGGGGCAGGGCGGCACTGAAGCTTTCTTT	CASSLGQGGTEAFF
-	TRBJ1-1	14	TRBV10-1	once	TGCGCCAGCAGTGTGGCCAGGGCCGGAACTGAAGCTTTCTTT	CASSVARAGTEAFF
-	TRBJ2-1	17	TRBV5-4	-	TGTGCCAGCAGCTCGCAATCACGGGGAATCTCCTACAATGAGCAGTTCTTC	CASSSQSRGISYNEQFF
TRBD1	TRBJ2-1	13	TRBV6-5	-	TGTGCCAGCAGTTACTCGGAGGGACAGGGTCCGTTCTTC	CASSYSEGQGPFF
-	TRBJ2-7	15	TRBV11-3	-	TGTGCCAGCAGCTTAGGGGCAGGGCCCTCCTACGAGCAGTACTTC	CASSLGAGPSYEQYF
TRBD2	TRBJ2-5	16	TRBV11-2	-	TGTGCCAGCGCTTGGCCCGGGGGGGCCGAAATAAAGACCCAGTACTTC	CASAWPGGAEIKTQYF
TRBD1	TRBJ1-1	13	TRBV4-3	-	TGCGCCAGCAGCCAAGGACAGGGAGATGAAGCTTTCTTT	CASSQGQGDEAFF
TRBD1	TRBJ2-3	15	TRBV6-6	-	TGTGCCAGCAGTAGGGACAGTACTAGCACAGATACGCAGTATTTT	CASSRDSTSTDTQYF
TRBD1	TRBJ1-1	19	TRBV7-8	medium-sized	TGTGCCAGCAGCTTAGTTATGCGGGGGGGGACAGGAGCGAACACTGAAGCTTTCTTT	CASSLVMRGGTGANTEAFF
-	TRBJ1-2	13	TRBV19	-	TGTGCCAGTAGTCGGGGGGGCTACTATGGCTACACCTTC	CASSRGGYYGYTF
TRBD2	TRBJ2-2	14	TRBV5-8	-	TGTGCCAGCAGCTTAGCGGGGCTAACCGGGGAGCTGTTTTTT	CASSLAGLTGELFF
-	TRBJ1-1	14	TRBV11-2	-	TGTGCCAGCAGCTTGGGTCGGGGGGACACTGAAGCTTTCTTT	CASSLGRGDTEAFF
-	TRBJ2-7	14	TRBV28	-	TGTGCCCCCCGAGGTTGGCAGCCTTCTGGCGAGCAGTACTTC	CAPRGWQPSGEQYF
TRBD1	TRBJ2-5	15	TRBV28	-	TGTGCCAGCAGCCCATCAGGGGGCTGGGTCGAGACCCAGTACTTC	CASSPSGGWVETQYF
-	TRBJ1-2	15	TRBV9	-	TGTGCCAGCAGCGATGGGGGGAGGGGTTCTAATGGCTACACCTTC	CASSDGGRGSNGYTF
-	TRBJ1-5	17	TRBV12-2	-	TGTGCAAGTCGCTTAAGGGGGTTTAGCAGAATAGGGGTGCCCCAGCATTTT	CASRLRGFSRIGVPQHF
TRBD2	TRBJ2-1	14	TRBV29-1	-	TGCAGCGTTGCTGGGACTAGCGAGGACGATGAGCAGTTCTTC	CSVAGTSEDDEQFF
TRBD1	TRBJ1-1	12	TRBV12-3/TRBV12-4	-	TGTGCCAGCAACAGGGGGGCAGGGGAAGCTTTCTTT	CASNRGAGEAFF
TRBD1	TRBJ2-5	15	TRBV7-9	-	TGTGCCAGCAGCTTACGACAGGGTAGTAGAGAGACCCAGTACTTC	CASSLRQGSRETQYF
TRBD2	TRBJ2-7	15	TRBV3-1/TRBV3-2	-	TGTGCCAGCAGCCAAGACGTGGCTAGCGGGGGGAAGCAGTACTTC	CASSQDVASGGKQYF
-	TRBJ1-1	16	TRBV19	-	TGTGCCAGTAGCCCAGGGATAGGTGGATGGAACACTGAAGCTTTCTTT	CASSPGIGGWNTEAFF
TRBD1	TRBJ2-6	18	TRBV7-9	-	TGTGCCAGCAGCAGGCTGGGACAGCGAAACTCTGGGGCCAACGTCCTGACTTTC	CASSRLGQRNSGANVLTF
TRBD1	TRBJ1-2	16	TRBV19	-	TGTGCCAGTAACCCGGGGAGGCTCAGGGGGCCTGTTGGCTACACCTTC	CASNPGRLRGPVGYTF
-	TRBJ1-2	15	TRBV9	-	TGTGCCAGCAGCCCCCAACAGGGATCTCCATATGGCTACACCTTC	CASSPQQGSPYGYTF
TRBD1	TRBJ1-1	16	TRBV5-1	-	TGCGCCAGCAGCTTGGAGGGCGGGACAGGGGCGTTCACGGCTTTCTTT	CASSLEGGTGAFTAFF